This TCR beta chain originates from a study of blood T cells in healthy people across ages. Study details: About one barcoded TCR beta cDNA was captured per two T cells.

Germline CDR1 SQVTM, CDR2 ANQGSEA. CDR3 length: 12 residues. The V end was cut by 2 bases, the J end by 7 bases, with 11 bases between. Alongside a J-beta primer mix, a sample-barcoded 5' primer served in a second PCR lasting roughly 6 to 11 cycles. Each cDNA was tagged by a template-switch adaptor containing 12 random nucleotides. TCRdb called the 5' RACE reads again in MiXCR, with one record for every CDR3 protein. This sample has roughly 680,000 distinct CDR3 sequences, with roughly half found just once. The specimen was blood. This sequence originates from a woman over 75 in good health. The genes are TRBV29-1 and TRBJ1-1; D gene unclear. CDR3 sequence reads: CSVERSYIEAFF. The DNA for the CDR3 is TGCAGCGTTGAAAGGTCTTACATTGAAGCTTTCTTT.